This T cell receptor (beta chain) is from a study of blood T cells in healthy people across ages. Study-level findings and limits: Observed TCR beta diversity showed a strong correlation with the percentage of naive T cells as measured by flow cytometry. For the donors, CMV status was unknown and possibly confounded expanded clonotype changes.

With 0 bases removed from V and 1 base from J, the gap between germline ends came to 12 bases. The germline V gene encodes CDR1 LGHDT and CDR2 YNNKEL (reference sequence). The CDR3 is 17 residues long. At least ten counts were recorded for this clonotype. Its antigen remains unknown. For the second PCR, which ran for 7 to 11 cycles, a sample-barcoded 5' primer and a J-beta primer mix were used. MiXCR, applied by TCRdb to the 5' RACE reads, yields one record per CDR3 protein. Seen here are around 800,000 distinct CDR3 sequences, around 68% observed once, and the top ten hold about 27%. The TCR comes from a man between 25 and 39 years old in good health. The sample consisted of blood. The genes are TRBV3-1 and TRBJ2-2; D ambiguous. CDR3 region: CASSQDWSRMNTGELFF. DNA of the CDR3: TGTGCCAGCAGCCAAGATTGGTCCCGGATGAACACCGGGGAGCTGTTTTTT.